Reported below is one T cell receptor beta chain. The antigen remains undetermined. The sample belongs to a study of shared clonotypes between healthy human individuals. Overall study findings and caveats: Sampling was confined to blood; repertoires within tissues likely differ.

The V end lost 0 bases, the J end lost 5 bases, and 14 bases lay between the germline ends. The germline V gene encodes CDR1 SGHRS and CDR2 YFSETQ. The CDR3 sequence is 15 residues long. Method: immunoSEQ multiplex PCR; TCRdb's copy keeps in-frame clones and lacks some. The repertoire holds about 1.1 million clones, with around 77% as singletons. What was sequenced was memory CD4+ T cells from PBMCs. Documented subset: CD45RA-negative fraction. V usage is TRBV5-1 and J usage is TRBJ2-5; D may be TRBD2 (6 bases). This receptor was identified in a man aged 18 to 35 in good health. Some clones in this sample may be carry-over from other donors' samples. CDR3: CASSLAAGTRETQYF. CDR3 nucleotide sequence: TGCGCCAGCAGCTTGGCGGCAGGGACTCGGGAGACCCAGTACTTC.